The 23 T cell receptor beta chains given below trace back to one sample, sequenced in a study of T cell responses to AZD1222 COVID-19 vaccine. The protocol was immunoSEQ multiplex PCR, while the TCRdb copy is restricted to in-frame clones and leaves out a portion. Seen here are around 270,000 clones, approximately 94% observed once, and the top ten hold around 0.57%. Sample: peripheral blood, taken 28 days after the second AZD1222 dose. These receptor sequences come from an adult who received the AZD1222 COVID-19 vaccine.

The CDR3 nucleotides read TGTGCCAGCAGTTACGGGGAGACCTACGAGCAGTACTTC. Encoded protein: CASSYGETYEQYF. The genes are TRBV6-2 or TRBV6-3 and TRBJ2-7; D is possibly TRBD2 (5 bases). The V gene's germline CDR1 is MNHEY and CDR2 SVGEGT. Trimming removed 2 bases at V and 2 bases at J, with 7 bases between. The CDR3 sequence is 13 residues long.

The chain has TRBV29-1 and TRBJ2-1; 13 bases are a match to TRBD2. V lost 7 bases, J lost 9 bases, and 6 bases stayed unmatched. The CDR3 consists of 13 residues. Germline CDR1 is SQVTM and CDR2 is ANQGSEA. The CDR3 coding sequence is TGCAGCGGAAGGACTAGCGGGAGAACTGAGCAGTTCTTC. It codes for CSGRTSGRTEQFF.

The V and J genes are TRBV3-1 (or the pseudogene TRBV3-2) and TRBJ1-1; no reliable D call. The CDR3 is 12 residues long. In germline, CDR1 is LGHDT, CDR2 YNNKEL (reference sequence). The ends were cut back, 2 bases at V and 7 bases at J, with 8 bases in the middle. This CDR3 is CASSQRSGEAFF. The CDR3 nucleotides are TGTGCCAGCAGCCAAAGAAGTGGTGAAGCTTTCTTT.

The rearrangement joins TRBV18 to TRBJ2-7, with 9 nucleotides matching TRBD2. Germline CDR1 KGHSH, CDR2 LQKENI. This CDR3 region has 15 residues. V shed 2 bases and J 7 bases; nucleotides not matched to a gene: 9. CDR3 nucleotide sequence: TGTGCCAGCTCACCATTAACTAGCGGGTTGGAGGAGCAGTACTTC. Translating it yields CASSPLTSGLEEQYF.

This clone was detected only once. The V call is TRBV29-1, the J call TRBJ1-2; possibly TRBD1 for D (5 bases). The germline V and J ends were trimmed by 1 base and 9 bases, with 9 bases remaining between them. The CDR3 is 11 amino acids. CDR1 is SQVTM and CDR2 is ANQGSEA in the germline V gene. The CDR3: CSVEAGGSYTF. The CDR3 coding sequence is TGCAGCGTTGAAGCTGGGGGAAGCTACACCTTC. The full variable domain, with the rest looked up from reference TRBV29-1 and TRBJ1-2, is SAVISQKPSRDICQRGTSLTIQCQVDSQVTMMFWYRQQPGQSLTLIATANQGSEATYESGFVIDKFPISRPNLTFSTLTVSNMSPEDSSIYLCSVEAGGSYTFGSGTRLTVV.

This sequence joins TRBV29-1 and TRBJ2-3; TRBD1 matches 9 bases. Trimming took 4 bases from V and 4 from J; bases not matched to a gene: 3. CDR3 length equals 13 residues. Germline lookup yields CDR1 SQVTM and CDR2 ANQGSEA. In nucleotides, the CDR3 is TGCAGCGTTGGACAGGGGGGTGCAGATACGCAGTATTTT. It encodes CSVGQGGADTQYF.

The chain recombines TRBV6-5 with TRBJ1-2; D not certain. The V gene lost 2 bases and the J gene lost 4 bases, with 11 bases spanning the gap. The CDR3 loop spans 14 amino acids. Germline assignment: CDR1 MNHEY and CDR2 SVGAGI. This CDR3 is CASSYGWQRYGYTF. The CDR3 DNA reads TGTGCCAGCAGTTACGGTTGGCAGCGCTATGGCTACACCTTC.

The CDR3 DNA follows: TGTGCCAGCAGCTTAAGACAGATGAACACTGAAGCTTTCTTT. Its translation: CASSLRQMNTEAFF. V usage is TRBV7-9 and J usage is TRBJ1-1, with D perhaps matching TRBD1 (5 bases). CDR1 is SEHNR, CDR2 FQNEAQ, per germline (reference sequence). This CDR3 is built from 14 residues. Trimming stripped 2 bases from V and 0 bases from J, with 7 bases between. The full variable domain, with the rest looked up from reference TRBV7-9 and TRBJ1-1, is DTGVSQNPRHKITKRGQNVTFRCDPISEHNRLYWYRQTLGQGPEFLTYFQNEAQLEKSRLLSDRFSAERPKGSFSTLEIQRTEQGDSAMYLCASSLRQMNTEAFFGQGTRLTVV.

This chain joins TRBV20-1 and TRBJ2-7; D is possibly TRBD1 (5 bases). Germline lookup yields CDR1 DFQATT and CDR2 SNEGSKA (reference sequence). The CDR3 sequence is 11 residues long. The V and J ends lost 8 bases and 3 bases respectively, with 11 bases between them. CDR3: CSPGQGYEQYF. The CDR3 nucleotides read TGCAGTCCGGGTCAGGGCTACGAGCAGTACTTC.

The chain links TRBV5-1 to TRBJ2-3; D ambiguous. Between the trimmed V and J ends, which lost 2 bases and 0 bases, there was a span of 10 bases. The CDR3 extends over 15 amino acids. In germline, CDR1 is SGHRS, CDR2 YFSETQ. For the CDR3, the DNA is TGCGCCAGCAGCTTCATGCCGGATAGCACAGATACGCAGTATTTT. Residues: CASSFMPDSTDTQYF. The full variable domain, with the rest looked up from reference TRBV5-1 and TRBJ2-3, is KAGVTQTPRYLIKTRGQQVTLSCSPISGHRSVSWYQQTPGQGLQFLFEYFSETQRNKGNFPGRFSGRQFSNSRSEMNVSTLELGDSALYLCASSFMPDSTDTQYFGPGTRLTVL.

This clone has only one observation. The gene calls are TRBV10-2 and TRBJ2-1; no definite D call. Germline CDR1 reads WSHSY; CDR2 reads SAAADI. The ends were cut back, 8 bases at V and 1 base at J, with 12 bases in the middle. There are 14 residues in the CDR3. The CDR3: CASDTQGSYNEQFF. CDR3 coding DNA: TGCGCCAGCGACACCCAAGGATCCTACAATGAGCAGTTCTTC.

The rearrangement uses TRBV15 and TRBJ2-1; TRBD2 matches 10 bases. CDR1 is LNHNV and CDR2 is YYDKDF in the germline V gene (reference sequence). The ends lost 1 base at V and 3 bases at J; junction bases unmatched: 3. The CDR3 has 16 residues. DNA for the CDR3: TGTGCCACCAGCAGAGGACTAGCGGGCCGCTACAATGAGCAGTTCTTC. Residues: CATSRGLAGRYNEQFF.

The chain combines TRBV11-2 with TRBJ2-7; 10 bases are shared with TRBD1. The CDR3 length is 15 residues. In germline, CDR1 is SGHAT, CDR2 FQNNGV. The V segment lost 7 bases and the J segment 5 bases; nucleotides outside the gene matches: 11. In DNA, the CDR3 is TGTGCCAGCAACCGACTCCGGGACAGGGGAAACGAGCAGTACTTC. Residues: CASNRLRDRGNEQYF.

V gene TRBV2 combines with J gene TRBJ2-1; D gene uncertain. V was clipped by 4 bases and J by 9 bases, with 7 bases between them. CDR1 is SNHLY and CDR2 is FYNNEI in the germline V gene. This CDR3 region has 11 residues. The DNA for the CDR3 is TGTGCCAGCAGTGGGTCGGGTGAGCAGTTCTTC. It codes for CASSGSGEQFF.

This clone showed up just once. The chain employs TRBV20-1 and TRBJ2-7; D unclear. Trimming shortened V by 7 bases and J by 5 bases, and 12 bases separated the two germline ends. CDR3 length equals 11 residues. CDR1 is DFQATT and CDR2 is SNEGSKA in the germline V gene (reference sequence). CDR3 amino acids: CSGQVIHEQYF. The CDR3 DNA is TGCAGTGGGCAGGTCATCCACGAGCAGTACTTC.

The rearrangement joins TRBV29-1 to TRBJ2-7; perhaps TRBD2 as D (5 bases). From germline, CDR1 is SQVTM and CDR2 ANQGSEA. V lost 4 bases and J lost 2, with 12 bases in between. The CDR3 contains 13 residues. In DNA form, the CDR3 reads TGCAGCGTTGTGGGTGAGGGCCCCTACGAGCAGTACTTC. Protein product: CSVVGEGPYEQYF.

This chain joins TRBV7-8 and TRBJ1-2; D gene uncertain. CDR1 is SGHVS and CDR2 is FQNEAQ in the germline V gene. Trimming left V 5 bases short and J 4 bases short, with 8 bases between. The CDR3 extends over 12 amino acids. This chain's CDR3 is CASSLSSYGYTF. In DNA, the CDR3 is TGTGCCAGCAGCCTGTCCAGCTATGGCTACACCTTC.

V usage is TRBV6-4 and J usage is TRBJ2-5; tentatively, D is TRBD2 (5 bases). The CDR3 is 16 amino acids. Looked up from germline, CDR1 is MRHNA and CDR2 is SNTAGT. The V and J ends lost 5 bases and 1 base respectively, with 17 bases between them. The CDR3 is CASSCKIEEVQETQYF. The CDR3 nucleotides read TGTGCCAGCAGTTGCAAAATTGAGGAGGTCCAAGAGACCCAGTACTTC.

The CDR3 sequence: CASSEAWRGSSYEQYF. The CDR3 bases are TGTGCCAGCAGTGAAGCGTGGAGGGGAAGCTCCTACGAGCAGTACTTC. The chain has TRBV6-1 and TRBJ2-7; D might be TRBD2 (6 bases). From germline, CDR1 is MNHNS and CDR2 SASEGT. V was trimmed by 0 bases and J by 0 bases, leaving 12 bases between them. The CDR3 is 16 amino acids.

The chain couples TRBV7-3 to TRBJ2-2; TRBD2 matches 12 bases. This CDR3 is built from 18 residues. Germline V CDR1 and CDR2: SGHTA, FQGTGA. After removal of 5 bases from V and 3 bases from J, the junction contained 10 bases not matched to a gene. This chain's CDR3 is CASSPTASGRADTGELFF. The CDR3 DNA sequence: TGTGCCAGCAGCCCCACGGCTAGCGGGAGGGCGGACACCGGGGAGCTGTTTTTT.

This rearrangement joins TRBV10-3 to TRBJ2-7; 11 bases are a match to TRBD1. CDR1 and CDR2 from the germline V gene are ENHRY and SYGVKD. V dropped 5 bases and J dropped 4; count of bases not matched to a gene: 4. This CDR3 contains 14 residues. The CDR3 protein is CAISTGTGGYEQYF. CDR3 sequence (DNA): TGTGCCATCAGTACCGGGACAGGGGGATACGAGCAGTACTTC.

The rearrangement uses TRBV27 and TRBJ1-6; the D is unclear. This CDR3 is 14 amino acids long. Germline V gene lookup returns CDR1 MNHEY and CDR2 SMNVEV (reference sequence). The germline V and J ends were trimmed by 3 bases and 3 bases, with 6 bases remaining between them. CDR3 protein: CASSLVIYNSPLHF. In nucleotides, the CDR3 is TGTGCCAGCAGTTTGGTAATCTATAATTCACCCCTCCACTTT.

This sequence joins TRBV5-1 and TRBJ1-2, with D possibly matching TRBD1 (6 bases). Per germline, CDR1 SGHRS and CDR2 YFSETQ. This CDR3 contains 13 residues. Trimming stripped 4 bases from V and 5 bases from J, with 12 bases between. The CDR3: CASSTGTGYGYTF. The CDR3 DNA follows: TGCGCCAGCAGCACAGGTACAGGGTATGGCTACACCTTC.